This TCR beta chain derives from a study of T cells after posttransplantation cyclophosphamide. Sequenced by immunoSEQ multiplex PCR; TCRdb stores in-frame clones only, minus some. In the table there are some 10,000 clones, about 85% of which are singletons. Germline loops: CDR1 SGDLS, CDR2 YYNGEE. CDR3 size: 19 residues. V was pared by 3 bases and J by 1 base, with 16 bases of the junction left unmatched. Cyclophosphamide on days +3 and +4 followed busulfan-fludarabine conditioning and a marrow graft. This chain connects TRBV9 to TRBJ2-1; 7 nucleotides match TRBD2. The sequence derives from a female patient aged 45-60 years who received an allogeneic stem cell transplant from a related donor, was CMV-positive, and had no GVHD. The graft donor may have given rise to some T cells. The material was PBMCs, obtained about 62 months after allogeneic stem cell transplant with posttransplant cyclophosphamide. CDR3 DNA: TGTGCCAGCAGCGGAACGGGACTATGGGCGAGTCGGTCCTACAATGAGCAGTTCTTC. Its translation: CASSGTGLWASRSYNEQFF. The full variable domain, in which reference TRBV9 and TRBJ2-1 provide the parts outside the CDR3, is DSGVTQTPKHLITATGQRVTLRCSPRSGDLSVYWYQQSLDQGLQFLIQYYNGEERAKGNILERFSAQQFPDLHSELNLSSLELGDSALYFCASSGTGLWASRSYNEQFFGPGTRLTVL.